What follows are 25 T cell receptor beta chains derived from one specimen sequenced in a study of OX40 agonist ivuxolimab in advanced cancers. Sequencing used immunoSEQ multiplex PCR; TCRdb keeps in-frame clones, though not all of them. The sample yields 65,000 to 90,000 clones, roughly four fifths seen once. Source: CD4+ or CD8+ T cells sorted from blood, taken in a trial of the OX40 agonist ivuxolimab. Receptors were obtained from an adult with an advanced solid tumor such as melanoma, head and neck, liver or kidney cancer.

The chain combines TRBV11-1 with TRBJ2-1; a weak D match, TRBD1 (5 bases). The CDR3 loop spans 17 amino acids. V was shortened by 4 bases and J by 5 bases, with 21 bases between the two germline ends. Germline V gene lookup returns CDR1 SGHAT and CDR2 FQDESV (reference sequence). This CDR3 reads CASSSDSRQLLNNEQFF. For the CDR3, the DNA is TGTGCCAGCAGCTCCGACTCACGACAGCTGCTTAACAATGAGCAGTTCTTC. Full variable domain (missing parts from reference TRBV11-1 and TRBJ2-1): EAEVAQSPRYKITEKSQAVAFWCDPISGHATLYWYRQILGQGPELLVQFQDESVVDDSQLPKDRFSAERLKGVDSTLKIQPAELGDSAMYLCASSSDSRQLLNNEQFFGPGTRLTVL.

The V gene is TRBV10-3, the J gene TRBJ2-1, with D perhaps TRBD1 or TRBD2 (5 bases each). The germline V gene encodes CDR1 ENHRY and CDR2 SYGVKD. This CDR3 has 15 residues. V was shortened by 10 bases and J by 4 bases, with 20 bases between the two germline ends. CDR3 protein: CATVMGDGGYNEQFF. The CDR3 DNA sequence: TGTGCCACTGTGATGGGGGACGGAGGTTACAATGAGCAGTTCTTC.

This clone was seen a single time. The rearrangement links TRBV5-1 to TRBJ2-2; D unclear. Germline CDR1 is SGHRS and CDR2 is YFSETQ. The CDR3 loop spans 15 amino acids. Trimming removed 4 bases at V and 6 bases at J, with 16 bases between. The CDR3 coding sequence is TGCGCCAGCAGCCCCGATATAGTTCTTGCCGGGGAGCTGTTTTTT. This gives the protein CASSPDIVLAGELFF.

The chain joins TRBV7-6 to TRBJ2-5, with D possibly matching TRBD1 (5 bases). Germline V gene data show CDR1 as SGHVS and CDR2 as FNYEAQ. The CDR3 sequence is 14 residues long. The V gene lost 3 bases and the J gene lost 1 base, with 9 bases spanning the gap. The DNA for the CDR3 is TGTGCCAGCAGCTTCTTACAGGTCCAAGAGACCCAGTACTTC. Amino acids: CASSFLQVQETQYF. Variable domain in full (rest from reference TRBV7-6 and TRBJ2-5): GAGVSQSPRYKVTKRGQDVALRCDPISGHVSLYWYRQALGQGPEFLTYFNYEAQQDKSGLPNDRFSAERPEGSISTLTIQRTEQRDSAMYRCASSFLQVQETQYFGPGTRLLVL.

The chain carries TRBV5-5 and TRBJ2-5; D call uncertain. Germline-derived CDR1 and CDR2 are SGHKS and YYEKEE (reference sequence). V was clipped by 4 bases and J by 1 base, with 11 bases between them. The CDR3 is 14 residues long. CDR3 amino acids: CASSLRRTQETQYF. Here the CDR3 DNA reads TGTGCCAGCAGCCTACGACGGACCCAAGAGACCCAGTACTTC.

The chain links TRBV19 to TRBJ2-7; 9 nucleotides line up with TRBD1. V dropped 7 bases and J dropped 6; count of bases not matched to a gene: 13. The CDR3 is 15 residues long. Per the germline V gene, CDR1 is LNHDA and CDR2 is SQIVND (reference sequence). CDR3: CASTAGTGRASEQYF. In DNA form, the CDR3 reads TGTGCCAGTACCGCAGGGACAGGGAGAGCCTCCGAGCAGTACTTC.

CDR3 amino acids: CASSPGQVYGYTF. The DNA for the CDR3 is TGTGCCAGCAGTCCCGGACAGGTCTACGGCTACACCTTC. The rearrangement uses TRBV2 and TRBJ1-2; TRBD1 matches 7 bases. Trimming cost V 5 bases and J 8 bases; bases outside gene matches: 8. The germline CDR1 and CDR2 sequences are SNHLY and FYNNEI. The CDR3 is 13 residues long.

This chain joins TRBV28 and TRBJ1-2; weak D call: TRBD1 (6 bases). Per the germline V gene, CDR1 is MDHEN and CDR2 is SYDVKM. CDR3 length equals 12 residues. Trimming shortened V by 2 bases and J by 6 bases, and 7 bases separated the two germline ends. CDR3 in DNA: TGTGCCAGCAGTTTAGGGGGGCATGGCTACACCTTC. Amino acids: CASSLGGHGYTF.

The V call is TRBV5-6, the J call TRBJ1-1, with 7 bases that match TRBD1. With V trimmed by 3 bases and J by 6 bases, 5 bases remained unmatched. The CDR3 has 13 amino acids. Germline V gives CDR1 SGHDT, CDR2 YYEEEE. In nucleotides, the CDR3 is TGTGCCAGCAGCTCGCTCACAGGGGCTGAAGCTTTCTTT. It is translated as CASSSLTGAEAFF.

The rearrangement joins TRBV5-6 to TRBJ1-5; D is unresolved. V was clipped by 3 bases and J by 10 bases, with 17 bases between them. The CDR3 spans 14 residues. Per germline, CDR1 SGHDT and CDR2 YYEEEE. As DNA, the CDR3 is TGTGCCAGCAGCTCTCAGACCCCTCCGGGCCCCCAGCATTTT. Translation: CASSSQTPPGPQHF.

The J gene is TRBJ1-5, the V gene TRBV2; D unresolved. Trimming removed 5 bases at V and 3 bases at J, with 11 bases between. Germline-derived CDR1 and CDR2 are SNHLY and FYNNEI. CDR3 length: 14 residues. For the CDR3, the DNA is TGTGCCAGCAGTTCCGACGGATACAATCAGCCCCAGCATTTT. It is translated as CASSSDGYNQPQHF.

This chain links TRBV9 with TRBJ1-1; no firm D call. The CDR3 contains 12 residues. V was cut by 10 bases and J by 2 bases, with 12 bases left in between. Germline CDR1 and CDR2: SGDLS and YYNGEE. CDR3 sequence (DNA): TGTGCCGGAAGACCGCTTAACACTGAAGCTTTCTTT. The encoded protein is CAGRPLNTEAFF.

The chain carries TRBV5-1 and TRBJ2-5; D is unclear. Per the germline V gene, CDR1 is SGHRS and CDR2 is YFSETQ. CDR3 length: 11 residues. V lost 6 bases to trimming and J lost 4 bases, with 7 bases between them. CDR3 region: CASKGLETQYF. CDR3 sequence (DNA): TGCGCCAGCAAGGGTCTAGAGACCCAGTACTTC.

V is TRBV4-1 and J is TRBJ2-5; TRBD2 might be the D (5 bases). The CDR3 contains 16 residues. CDR1 and CDR2 (germline): MGHRA, YSYEKL. V gave up 2 bases and J gave up 3 bases, with 16 bases separating them. The CDR3 is CASSQIILAKEETQYF. In DNA, the CDR3 is TGCGCCAGCAGCCAAATCATTCTAGCTAAGGAAGAGACCCAGTACTTC.

This rearrangement joins TRBV7-2 to TRBJ1-3, with D uncertain. V was trimmed by 5 bases and J by 7 bases, leaving 12 bases between them. The CDR3 runs 13 residues. Germline V gene data show CDR1 as SGHTA and CDR2 as FQGNSA. The CDR3 here is CASSPREWNTIYF. In nucleotides, the CDR3 is TGTGCCAGCAGCCCGAGGGAATGGAACACCATATATTTT.

The chain recombines TRBV4-1 with TRBJ1-4; 7 nucleotides align to TRBD1. The trim removed 4 bases at V and 5 bases at J, leaving 10 bases unmatched. Per germline, CDR1 MGHRA and CDR2 YSYEKL. This CDR3 spans 16 amino acids. This chain's CDR3 is CASSPIMGQLNEKLFF. The CDR3 region has the DNA TGCGCCAGCAGCCCGATAATGGGACAGTTAAATGAAAAACTGTTTTTT.

The chain couples TRBV19 to TRBJ1-5; 7 bases agree with TRBD1. Germline CDR1 reads LNHDA; CDR2 reads SQIVND (reference sequence). V was pared by 2 bases and J by 11 bases, with 12 bases of the junction left unmatched. The CDR3 length is 15 residues. The CDR3 nucleotides are TGTGCCAGTAGTATATCCGGAACAGGGGTAATCGCCCAGCATTTT. It is translated as CASSISGTGVIAQHF.

The V call is TRBV11-2, the J call TRBJ2-7, with 7 bases that match TRBD2. There are 15 residues in the CDR3. With 6 bases clipped from V and 0 bases from J, the junction kept 8 bases outside the gene matches. Germline V gives CDR1 SGHAT, CDR2 FQNNGV. Here the CDR3 reads CASSQTGDYSYEQYF. The CDR3 region has the DNA TGTGCCAGCAGTCAAACCGGGGACTACTCCTACGAGCAGTACTTC.

This chain joins TRBV6-6 and TRBJ2-7; 8 bases are a match to TRBD1. V was pared by 4 bases and J by 2 bases, with 4 bases of the junction left unmatched. The CDR3 loop spans 14 amino acids. Per the germline V gene, CDR1 is MNHNY and CDR2 is SVGAGI (reference sequence). The CDR3 protein is CASSSGGAPYEQYF. The DNA of the CDR3 is TGTGCCAGCAGTTCAGGGGGCGCCCCCTACGAGCAGTACTTC.

The chain carries TRBV19 and TRBJ1-3, with 7 positions matching TRBD1. After removal of 3 bases from V and 0 bases from J, the junction contained 8 bases not matched to a gene. This CDR3 has 17 amino acids. Germline V gene sequence: CDR1 LNHDA, CDR2 SQIVND (reference sequence). The CDR3 coding sequence is TGTGCCAGTAGTATCCGACAGGGTGGGAGCTCTGGAAACACCATATATTTT. Encoded protein: CASSIRQGGSSGNTIYF.

The chain recombines TRBV5-1 with TRBJ1-1; D call uncertain. The CDR3 consists of 15 residues. In germline, CDR1 is SGHRS, CDR2 YFSETQ. The V end lost 0 bases, the J end lost 3 bases, and 12 bases lay between the germline ends. CDR3 nucleotides: TGCGCCAGCAGCTTGGGGAATACAGTGGACACTGAAGCTTTCTTT. Amino acids: CASSLGNTVDTEAFF. Full variable domain (remainder filled in from reference TRBV5-1 and TRBJ1-1): KAGVTQTPRYLIKTRGQQVTLSCSPISGHRSVSWYQQTPGQGLQFLFEYFSETQRNKGNFPGRFSGRQFSNSRSEMNVSTLELGDSALYLCASSLGNTVDTEAFFGQGTRLTVV.

This clone was seen more than once but under ten times. V is TRBV4-1 and J is TRBJ1-5, with 7 bases identical to TRBD1. The CDR3 runs 15 residues. V shed 0 bases and J 11 bases; nucleotides not matched to a gene: 10. From germline, CDR1 is MGHRA and CDR2 YSYEKL. CDR3 in DNA: TGCGCCAGCAGCCAAGATCCGGGACAGACGGCGACCCAGCATTTT. It encodes CASSQDPGQTATQHF.

CDR3 nucleotides: TGTGCCAGCTCCCTACTAGCGGGGAACGGGCTGGATGAGCAGTTCTTC. Amino acid sequence: CASSLLAGNGLDEQFF. The gene calls are TRBV18 and TRBJ2-1; 10 nucleotides match TRBD2. The germline V gene has CDR1 KGHSH and CDR2 LQKENI. The CDR3 totals 16 residues. V shed 6 bases and J 8 bases; nucleotides not matched to a gene: 13.

The J gene is TRBJ2-7, the V gene TRBV6-6; D uncertain. The CDR3 is made up of 11 amino acids. CDR1 is MNHNY and CDR2 is SVGAGI in the germline V gene (reference sequence). Deletions cut 7 bases from V and 4 bases from J, with 8 bases between. This chain's CDR3 is CASTRNYEQYF. The CDR3 DNA reads TGTGCCAGCACGAGGAATTACGAGCAGTACTTC.

The V call is TRBV28, the J call TRBJ1-1; tentative D call: TRBD1 (6 bases). There are 14 residues in the CDR3. The V gene lost 4 bases and the J gene lost 1 base, with 10 bases spanning the gap. Germline-derived CDR1 and CDR2 are MDHEN and SYDVKM. The CDR3 sequence: CASSSPGENTEAFF. CDR3 DNA sequence: TGTGCCAGCAGTTCCCCAGGGGAGAACACTGAAGCTTTCTTT.